This is a list of T cell receptor beta chains from one sample in a study of cytomegalovirus exposure and HLA in healthy donors. Clones were read by immunoSEQ multiplex PCR, and TCRdb kept only the in-frame ones, dropping some. The table has 100,000 to 150,000 clones, around four fifths seen once. Sequenced input: PBMCs. The source is a woman aged 45-60 years in good health and CMV-seropositive. The CDR3 runs from the conserved cysteine through the conserved F or W. Fields, in order: V gene, CDR3 length, D gene, J gene, CDR3 DNA, CDR3 protein. A D gene is named only where the DNA matches it firmly.

TRBV4-3,17,TRBD2,TRBJ2-1,TGCGCCAGCAGCCAAGATGTTCCGGGACTAGCTTACAATGAGCAGTTCTTC,CASSQDVPGLAYNEQFF
TRBV27,13,-,TRBJ2-7,TGTGCCAGCAGTTTACTTTTAAACTACGAGCAGTACTTC,CASSLLLNYEQYF
TRBV5-4,14,TRBD1,TRBJ1-2,TGTGCCAGCAGACCCGGGACAGGGGCGTATGGCTACACCTTC,CASRPGTGAYGYTF
TRBV10-1,15,-,TRBJ2-7,TGCGCCAGCATCTGTACAGACGACGGCTCCTACGAGCAGTACTTC,CASICTDDGSYEQYF
TRBV28,14,TRBD1,TRBJ2-5,TGTGCCAGCAGTGCGACAGGGGAGTCAGAGACCCAGTACTTC,CASSATGESETQYF
TRBV6-5,15,TRBD1,TRBJ1-4,TGTGCCAGCAGTTACCTTCAGGGGGCAGGGGAAAAACTGTTTTTT,CASSYLQGAGEKLFF
TRBV5-1,12,-,TRBJ2-1,TGCGCCAGCCAGGGCGTCTACAATGAGCAGTTCTTC,CASQGVYNEQFF
TRBV6-8,14,-,TRBJ1-5,TGTGCCAGCAGTTCTGGAGATAGCAATCAGCCCCAGCATTTT,CASSSGDSNQPQHF
TRBV2,13,-,TRBJ2-1,TGTGCCAGCAGTGGAGAGAGATACAATGAGCAGTTCTTC,CASSGERYNEQFF
TRBV10-1,13,-,TRBJ1-1,TGCGCCAGCAGTGAGTCCGAGGGCAGGGAAGCTTTCTTT,CASSESEGREAFF
TRBV7-3,13,-,TRBJ1-1,TGTGCCAGCAGCTTAAATCGGGGATCTGAAGCTTTCTTT,CASSLNRGSEAFF
TRBV2,16,-,TRBJ2-2,TGTGCCAGCAAGGGGGAGCGGGGCCGCCACACCGGGGAGCTGTTTTTT,CASKGERGRHTGELFF
TRBV19,14,TRBD1,TRBJ2-3,TGTGCCAGTAGCCTGGGACAGACAAGCGATACGCAGTATTTT,CASSLGQTSDTQYF